This paragraph covers one T cell receptor (beta chain) sequence. Antigen specificity is unknown. The sample is drawn from a study of a mutant IDH1 vaccine in newly diagnosed glioma. The wider study: Most had both radiotherapy and temozolomide beforehand; others had only one. Study-wide results and caveats: Alterations occurring in top peripheral T cell clonotypes seemed unrelated to pseudoprogression.

The table came from immunoSEQ multiplex PCR; TCRdb's copy has only in-frame clones and leaves some out. The sample shows about 98,000 clones, approximately 90% of them seen only once. There are 16 residues in the CDR3. V shed 2 bases and J 5 bases; nucleotides not matched to a gene: 6. CDR1 MNHEY and CDR2 SMNVEV come from the germline V gene (reference sequence). Time point specified: baseline, week 1 (first vaccination visit). Treatment defined: pre-vaccination baseline after standard-of-care therapy. Each tumor in the donors was a new WHO grade 3 or 4 astrocytoma, IDH1-mutant and ATRX-lost. The specimen was PBMCs, collected from a glioma patient treated with radiotherapy, temozolomide or both. J is TRBJ2-2 and V is TRBV27; 9 bases align to TRBD2. This TCR was sampled from a woman aged 50 to 65 with glioma. CDR3 sequence: CASSLGGLALTGELFF. DNA of the CDR3: TGTGCCAGCAGTTTAGGGGGACTAGCCCTAACCGGGGAGCTGTTTTTT.